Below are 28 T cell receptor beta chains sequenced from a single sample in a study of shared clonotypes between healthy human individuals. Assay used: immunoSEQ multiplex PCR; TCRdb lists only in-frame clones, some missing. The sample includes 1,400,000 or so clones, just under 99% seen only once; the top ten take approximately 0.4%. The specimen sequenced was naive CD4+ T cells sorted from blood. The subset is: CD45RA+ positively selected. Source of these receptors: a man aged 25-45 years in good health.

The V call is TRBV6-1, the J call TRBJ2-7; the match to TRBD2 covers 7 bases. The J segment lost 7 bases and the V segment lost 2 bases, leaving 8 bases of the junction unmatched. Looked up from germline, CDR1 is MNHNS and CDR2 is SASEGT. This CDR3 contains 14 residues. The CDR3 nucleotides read TGTGCCAGCAGTGAAACGGTAGAAGCGGGGGAGCAGTACTTC. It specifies CASSETVEAGEQYF.

The CDR3 nucleotides are TGTGCCAGCTCACCTCGGCGGGAGAGTTTCTACGAGCAGTACTTC. It translates to CASSPRRESFYEQYF. This sequence joins TRBV18 and TRBJ2-7; 7 bases align to TRBD2. The CDR3 consists of 15 residues. J gave up 3 bases and V 3 bases, and 8 bases lay outside the gene matches. Per the germline V gene, CDR1 is KGHSH and CDR2 is LQKENI.

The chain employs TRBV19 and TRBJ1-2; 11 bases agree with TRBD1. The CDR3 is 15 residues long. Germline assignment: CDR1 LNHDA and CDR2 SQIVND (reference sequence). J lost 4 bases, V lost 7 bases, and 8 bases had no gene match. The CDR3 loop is CASIRTGGHGYGYTF. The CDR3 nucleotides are TGTGCCAGTATTCGGACAGGGGGCCATGGCTATGGCTACACCTTC. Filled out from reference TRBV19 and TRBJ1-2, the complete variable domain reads DGGITQSPKYLFRKEGQNVTLSCEQNLNHDAMYWYRQDPGQGLRLIYYSQIVNDFQKGDIAEGYSVSREKKESFPLTVTSAQKNPTAFYLCASIRTGGHGYGYTFGSGTRLTVV.

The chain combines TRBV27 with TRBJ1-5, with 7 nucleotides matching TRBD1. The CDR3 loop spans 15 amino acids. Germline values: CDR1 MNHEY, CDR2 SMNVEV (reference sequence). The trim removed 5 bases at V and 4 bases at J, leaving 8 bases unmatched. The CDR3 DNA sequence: TGTGCCAGCAGTCCGGGAGACAGGGCAAATCAGCCCCAGCATTTT. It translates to CASSPGDRANQPQHF.

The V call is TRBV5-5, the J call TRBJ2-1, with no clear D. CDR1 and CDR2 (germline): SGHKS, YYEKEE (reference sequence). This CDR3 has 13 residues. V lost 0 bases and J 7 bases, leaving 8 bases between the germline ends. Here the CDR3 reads CASSLAWVNEQFF. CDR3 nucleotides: TGTGCCAGCAGCTTGGCCTGGGTGAATGAGCAGTTCTTC.

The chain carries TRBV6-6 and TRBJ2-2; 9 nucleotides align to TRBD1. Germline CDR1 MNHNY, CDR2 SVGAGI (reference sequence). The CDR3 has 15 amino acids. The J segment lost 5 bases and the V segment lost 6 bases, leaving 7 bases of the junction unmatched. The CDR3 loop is CASRQQGAETGELFF. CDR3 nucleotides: TGTGCCAGCAGGCAACAGGGGGCGGAGACCGGGGAGCTGTTTTTT.

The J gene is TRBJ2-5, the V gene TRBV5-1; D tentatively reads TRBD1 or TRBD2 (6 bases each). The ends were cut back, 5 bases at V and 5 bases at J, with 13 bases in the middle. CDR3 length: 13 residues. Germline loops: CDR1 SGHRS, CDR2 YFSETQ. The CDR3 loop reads CASSSRGGETQYF. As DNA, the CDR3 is TGCGCCAGCAGTTCGCGAGGGGGGGAGACCCAGTACTTC.

CDR3 in amino acids: CASSQDPGRGTEAFF. The DNA of the CDR3 is TGCGCCAGCAGCCAAGATCCGGGTAGAGGCACTGAAGCTTTCTTT. The J gene is TRBJ1-1, the V gene TRBV4-3; no definite D call. This CDR3 is built from 15 residues. Germline V gives CDR1 LGHNA, CDR2 YSLEER. Trimming pared 0 bases from V and 4 bases from J, leaving 12 bases between.

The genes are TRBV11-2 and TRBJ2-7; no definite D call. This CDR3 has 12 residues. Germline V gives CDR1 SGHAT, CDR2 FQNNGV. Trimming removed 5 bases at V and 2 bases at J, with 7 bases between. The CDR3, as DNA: TGTGCCAGCAGCCACCAGACCTACGAGCAGTACTTC. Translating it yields CASSHQTYEQYF.

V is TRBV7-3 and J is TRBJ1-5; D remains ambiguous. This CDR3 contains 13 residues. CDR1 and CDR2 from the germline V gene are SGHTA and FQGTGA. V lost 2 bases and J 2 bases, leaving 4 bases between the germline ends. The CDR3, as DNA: TGTGCCAGCAGCTTAGGTCGCAATCAGCCCCAGCATTTT. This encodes CASSLGRNQPQHF.

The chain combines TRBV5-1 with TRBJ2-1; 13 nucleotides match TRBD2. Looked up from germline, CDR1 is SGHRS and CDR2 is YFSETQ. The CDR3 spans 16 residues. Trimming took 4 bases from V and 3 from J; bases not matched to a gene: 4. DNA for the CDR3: TGCGCCAGCAGCATTGGGACTAGCGGGATCTACAATGAGCAGTTCTTC. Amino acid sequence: CASSIGTSGIYNEQFF.

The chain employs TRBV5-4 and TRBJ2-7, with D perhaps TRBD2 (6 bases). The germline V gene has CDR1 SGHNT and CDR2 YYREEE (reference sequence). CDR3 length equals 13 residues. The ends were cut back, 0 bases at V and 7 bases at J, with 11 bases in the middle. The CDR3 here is CASSLVAGREQYF. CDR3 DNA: TGTGCCAGCAGCTTGGTGGCAGGGAGGGAGCAGTACTTC.

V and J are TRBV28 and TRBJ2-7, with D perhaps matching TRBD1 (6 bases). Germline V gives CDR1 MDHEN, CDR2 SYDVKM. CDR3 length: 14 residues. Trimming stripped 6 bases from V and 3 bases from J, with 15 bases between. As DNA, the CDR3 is TGTGCCAGCAGCCAACTTCAGGGGTTCTACGAGCAGTACTTC. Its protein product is CASSQLQGFYEQYF.

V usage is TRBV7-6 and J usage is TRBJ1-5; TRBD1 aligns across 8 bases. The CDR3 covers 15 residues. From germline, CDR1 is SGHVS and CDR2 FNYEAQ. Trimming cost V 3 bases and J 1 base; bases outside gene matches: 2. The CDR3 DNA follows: TGTGCCAGCAGCTTGACAGGGGCCAGCAATCAGCCCCAGCATTTT. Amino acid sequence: CASSLTGASNQPQHF.

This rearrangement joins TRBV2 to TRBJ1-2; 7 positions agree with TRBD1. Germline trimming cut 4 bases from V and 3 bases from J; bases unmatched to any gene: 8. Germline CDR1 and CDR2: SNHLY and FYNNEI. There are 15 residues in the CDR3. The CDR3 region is CASSADRAVDYGYTF. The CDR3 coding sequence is TGTGCCAGCAGTGCAGACAGGGCAGTAGACTATGGCTACACCTTC.

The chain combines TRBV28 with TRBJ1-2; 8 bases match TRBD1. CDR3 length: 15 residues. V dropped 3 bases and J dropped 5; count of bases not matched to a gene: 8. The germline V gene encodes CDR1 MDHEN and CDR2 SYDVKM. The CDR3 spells CASSFLGQGKYGYTF. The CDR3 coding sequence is TGTGCCAGCAGTTTTCTTGGACAGGGAAAATATGGCTACACCTTC.

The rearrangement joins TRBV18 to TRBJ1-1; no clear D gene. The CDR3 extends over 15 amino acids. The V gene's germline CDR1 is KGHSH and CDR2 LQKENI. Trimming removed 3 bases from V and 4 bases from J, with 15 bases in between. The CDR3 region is CASSPSGNGGTEAFF. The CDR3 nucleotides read TGTGCCAGCTCACCCTCAGGTAACGGAGGCACTGAAGCTTTCTTT.

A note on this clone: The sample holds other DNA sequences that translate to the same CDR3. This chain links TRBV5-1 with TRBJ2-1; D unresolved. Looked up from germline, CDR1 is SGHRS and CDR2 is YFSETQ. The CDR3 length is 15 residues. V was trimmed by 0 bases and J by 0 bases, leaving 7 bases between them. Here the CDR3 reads CASSLDSGSYNEQFF. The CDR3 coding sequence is TGCGCCAGCAGCTTGGACTCGGGCTCCTACAATGAGCAGTTCTTC.

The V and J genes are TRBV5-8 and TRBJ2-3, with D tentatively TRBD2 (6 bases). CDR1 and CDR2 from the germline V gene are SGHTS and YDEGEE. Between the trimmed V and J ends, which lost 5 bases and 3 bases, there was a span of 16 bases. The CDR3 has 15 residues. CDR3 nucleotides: TGTGCCAGCAGGTGGGCGGGATACGCTACAGATACGCAGTATTTT. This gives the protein CASRWAGYATDTQYF.

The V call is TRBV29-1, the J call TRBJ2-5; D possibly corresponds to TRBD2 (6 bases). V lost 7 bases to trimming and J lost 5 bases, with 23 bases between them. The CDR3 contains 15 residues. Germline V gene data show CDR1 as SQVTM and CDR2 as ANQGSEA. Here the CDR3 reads CSGSERRKEGETQYF. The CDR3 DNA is TGCAGCGGCTCCGAGCGGAGAAAGGAGGGGGAGACCCAGTACTTC.

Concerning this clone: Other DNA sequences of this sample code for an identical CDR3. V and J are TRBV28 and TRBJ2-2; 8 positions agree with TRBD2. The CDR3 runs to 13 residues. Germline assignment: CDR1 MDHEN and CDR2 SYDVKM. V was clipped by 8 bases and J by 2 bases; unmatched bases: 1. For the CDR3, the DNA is TGTGCCAGCTTAGCGGGAAACACCGGGGAGCTGTTTTTT. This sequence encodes CASLAGNTGELFF. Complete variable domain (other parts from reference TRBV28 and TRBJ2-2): DVKVTQSSRYLVKRTGEKVFLECVQDMDHENMFWYRQDPGLGLRLIYFSYDVKMKEKGDIPEGYSVSREKKERFSLILESASTNQTSMYLCASLAGNTGELFFGEGSRLTVL.

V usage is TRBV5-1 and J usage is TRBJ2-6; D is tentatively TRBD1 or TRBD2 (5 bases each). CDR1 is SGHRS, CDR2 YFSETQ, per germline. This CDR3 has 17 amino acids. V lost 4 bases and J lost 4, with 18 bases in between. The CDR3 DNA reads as TGCGCCAGCAGCACAGGACTTAAACACCTCGGGGCCAACGTCCTGACTTTC. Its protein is CASSTGLKHLGANVLTF.

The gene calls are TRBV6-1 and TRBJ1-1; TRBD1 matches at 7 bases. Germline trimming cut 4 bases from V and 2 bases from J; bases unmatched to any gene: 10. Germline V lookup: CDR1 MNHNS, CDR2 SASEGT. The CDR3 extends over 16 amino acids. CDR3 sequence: CASSGSDGQVNTEAFF. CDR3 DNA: TGTGCCAGCAGTGGTTCCGATGGACAGGTTAACACTGAAGCTTTCTTT.

Here the CDR3 DNA reads TGTGCCAGCAGCTACAGGGCCAACACTGAAGCTTTCTTT. Residues: CASSYRANTEAFF. The chain is built from TRBV28 and TRBJ1-1, with D possibly TRBD1 on 6 matching bases. Germline V CDR1 and CDR2: MDHEN, SYDVKM. The V gene lost 6 bases and the J gene lost 2 bases, with 10 bases spanning the gap. CDR3 length equals 13 residues.

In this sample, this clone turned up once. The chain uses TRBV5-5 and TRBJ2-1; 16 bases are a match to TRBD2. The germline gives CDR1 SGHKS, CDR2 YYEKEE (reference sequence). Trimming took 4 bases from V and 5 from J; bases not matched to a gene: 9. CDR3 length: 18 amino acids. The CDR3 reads CASSPGLAGGLIHNEQFF. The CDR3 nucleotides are TGTGCCAGCAGCCCGGGACTAGCGGGAGGGCTAATCCACAATGAGCAGTTCTTC.

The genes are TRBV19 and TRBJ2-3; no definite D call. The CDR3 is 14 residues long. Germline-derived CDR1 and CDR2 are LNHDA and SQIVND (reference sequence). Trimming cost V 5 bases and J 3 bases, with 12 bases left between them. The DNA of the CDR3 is TGTGCCAGTAGTTTCCTCGACGGGACAGATACGCAGTATTTT. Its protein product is CASSFLDGTDTQYF.

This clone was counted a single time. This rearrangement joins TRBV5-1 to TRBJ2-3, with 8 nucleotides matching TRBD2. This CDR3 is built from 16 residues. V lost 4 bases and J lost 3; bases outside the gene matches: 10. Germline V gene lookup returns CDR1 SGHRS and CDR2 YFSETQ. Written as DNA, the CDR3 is TGCGCCAGCAGCAATTCCGGGACTAGAGGGACAGATACGCAGTATTTT. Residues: CASSNSGTRGTDTQYF.

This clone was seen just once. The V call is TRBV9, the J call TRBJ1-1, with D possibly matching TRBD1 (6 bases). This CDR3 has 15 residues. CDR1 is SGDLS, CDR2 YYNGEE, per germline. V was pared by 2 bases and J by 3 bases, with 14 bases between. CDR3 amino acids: CASSVREGEYTEAFF. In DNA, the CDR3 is TGTGCCAGCAGCGTGAGGGAGGGGGAGTACACTGAAGCTTTCTTT.